These 29 T cell receptor beta chains share one sample of origin, sequenced in a study of blood T cells in healthy people across ages. Through a sample-barcoded 5' primer and a J-beta primer mix, a second PCR was run for about 6 to 11 cycles. TCRdb reprocessed the 5' RACE reads with MiXCR, giving one entry per CDR3 protein. The sample holds 790,000 or so distinct CDR3 sequences, 45% to 70% seen once. What was sequenced was blood. Receptors were obtained from a man aged 35 to 55 in good health.

The chain is built from TRBV7-8 and TRBJ2-1; 7 bases align to TRBD2. Trimming removed 4 bases from V and 0 bases from J; junction bases left unmatched: 9. Germline loops: CDR1 SGHVS, CDR2 FQNEAQ. The CDR3 runs to 17 residues. CDR3 sequence reads: CASSSRTSARSYNEQFF. For the CDR3, the DNA is TGTGCCAGCAGCTCCCGCACTAGCGCCCGCTCCTACAATGAGCAGTTCTTC.

This clonotype appeared a few times. The CDR3 reads CSARAAGFTLGGIQYF. CDR3 in DNA: TGCAGTGCTAGAGCAGCAGGGTTCACTTTAGGGGGCATTCAGTACTTC. The genes are TRBV20-1 and TRBJ2-4; weak D call: TRBD1 (6 bases). Trimming left V 1 base short and J 9 bases short, with 22 bases between. There are 16 residues in the CDR3. Germline assignment: CDR1 DFQATT and CDR2 SNEGSKA (reference sequence).

In DNA form, the CDR3 reads TGCGCCAGCAGCCAATATGGCGGGACTAGTCAAGAGACCCAGTACTTC. Encoded protein: CASSQYGGTSQETQYF. This chain links TRBV4-1 with TRBJ2-5; 8 bases line up with TRBD2. V lost 2 bases and J lost 2; bases outside the gene matches: 7. The CDR3 loop spans 16 amino acids. Looked up from germline, CDR1 is MGHRA and CDR2 is YSYEKL.

The chain is built from TRBV6-4 and TRBJ1-2; D possibly corresponds to TRBD1 (5 bases). Per germline, CDR1 MRHNA and CDR2 SNTAGT. With 2 bases removed from V and 7 bases from J, the gap between germline ends came to 23 bases. The CDR3 runs to 17 residues. In DNA form, the CDR3 reads TGTGCCAGCAGTGACACACTTGGAGCAGGGTACGGAACTGGCTACACCTTC. Translating gives CASSDTLGAGYGTGYTF.

The table lists this clonotype with a count of one. The chain carries TRBV24-1 and TRBJ1-5; D remains ambiguous. The CDR3 has 14 amino acids. Per germline, CDR1 KGHDR and CDR2 SFDVKD. The germline V and J ends were trimmed by 1 base and 5 bases, with 8 bases remaining between them. As DNA, the CDR3 is TGTGCCACCAGTGATTTTGGGGTCCATCAGCCCCAGCATTTT. Translated: CATSDFGVHQPQHF.

The chain has TRBV7-2 and TRBJ2-5; D is undetermined. This CDR3 spans 15 amino acids. Between the trimmed V and J ends, which lost 0 bases and 4 bases, there was a span of 12 bases. Germline V gene sequence: CDR1 SGHTA, CDR2 FQGNSA. DNA of the CDR3: TGTGCCAGCAGCTTAGCGACCCTTAAGGGAGAGACCCAGTACTTC. Translating gives CASSLATLKGETQYF.

V gene TRBV27 combines with J gene TRBJ1-6, with TRBD1 identical over 7 bases. This CDR3 contains 17 residues. Germline V gene data show CDR1 as MNHEY and CDR2 as SMNVEV (reference sequence). J lost 6 bases, V lost 5 bases, and 13 bases had no gene match. CDR3 sequence: CASSVEPDRAINSPLHF. The CDR3 DNA sequence: TGTGCCAGCAGTGTTGAACCAGACAGGGCCATTAATTCACCCCTCCACTTT.

The CDR3 nucleotides read TGTGCCAGCAGCCGCGCGGCGCCTAATCAGGTTGTAAATAATACGCAGTATTTT. Translation gives CASSRAAPNQVVNNTQYF. V and J are TRBV14 and TRBJ2-3; D not resolved. Germline V lookup: CDR1 SGHDN, CDR2 FVKESK. V lost 4 bases and J 7 bases, leaving 27 bases between the germline ends. This CDR3 has 18 residues.

The J gene is TRBJ2-1, the V gene TRBV10-2, with 10 bases matching TRBD2. There are 16 residues in the CDR3. Germline V gene data show CDR1 as WSHSY and CDR2 as SAAADI. With V trimmed by 2 bases and J by 7 bases, 8 bases remained unmatched. CDR3 sequence: CASSEVLAGARNEQFF. The CDR3, as DNA: TGCGCCAGCAGTGAGGTTCTAGCGGGGGCGAGGAATGAGCAGTTCTTC.

The gene calls are TRBV7-3 and TRBJ2-1; 10 bases are a match to TRBD2. J lost 4 bases, V lost 1 base, and 22 bases had no gene match. The CDR3 extends over 22 amino acids. Germline V gene lookup returns CDR1 SGHTA and CDR2 FQGTGA. The DNA for the CDR3 is TGTGCCAGCAGCTTAAAGGGTAGGGCGACCGACTTAGCGGGAGGACGGTACAATGAGCAGTTCTTC. Amino acids: CASSLKGRATDLAGGRYNEQFF.

This clonotype was observed a few times. This chain uses TRBV7-8 with TRBJ2-7, with TRBD2 as a possible D gene (6 bases). Germline CDR1 and CDR2: SGHVS and FQNEAQ. The CDR3 sequence is 17 residues long. Between the trimmed V and J ends, which lost 1 base and 2 bases, there was a span of 18 bases. CDR3 loop: CASSLGTARGFPYEQYF. For the CDR3, the DNA is TGTGCCAGCAGCTTAGGAACTGCGCGGGGTTTCCCCTACGAGCAGTACTTC.

The CDR3 is CASSPGAIGGLGYGYTF. In DNA form, the CDR3 reads TGTGCCAGCAGCCCAGGCGCTATAGGGGGCTTAGGCTATGGCTACACCTTC. The chain uses TRBV4-2 and TRBJ1-2, with 7 bases matching TRBD1. Germline CDR1 is LGHNA and CDR2 is YNFKEQ. V lost 4 bases, J lost 4 bases, and 15 bases stayed unmatched. This CDR3 spans 17 amino acids.

This clonotype was found a few times. This chain links TRBV4-3 with TRBJ2-7; 10 positions match TRBD2. The V and J ends lost 3 bases and 3 bases, in that order; junction bases with no gene match: 11. From germline, CDR1 is LGHNA and CDR2 YSLEER. This CDR3 contains 17 residues. In DNA, the CDR3 is TGCGCCAGCAGCCAGGACCCTCCTAGCGGGAGTATCTACGAGCAGTACTTC. Translated: CASSQDPPSGSIYEQYF.

V and J are TRBV3-1 and TRBJ2-7; 10 bases agree with TRBD2. J gave up 6 bases and V 0 bases, and 5 bases lay outside the gene matches. The CDR3 length is 15 residues. CDR1 and CDR2 (germline): LGHDT, YNNKEL (reference sequence). In DNA, the CDR3 is TGTGCCAGCAGCCAAGACCGGACTAGCGGTCGCGAGCAGTACTTC. Protein product: CASSQDRTSGREQYF.

The V gene is TRBV4-3, the J gene TRBJ2-7; TRBD2 agrees at 10 bases. V gave up 4 bases and J gave up 1 base; unmatched junction bases: 10. The CDR3 is 17 amino acids. Germline assignment: CDR1 LGHNA and CDR2 YSLEER. The CDR3 reads CASSRGLALGTSYEQYF. As DNA, the CDR3 is TGCGCCAGCAGCCGGGGACTAGCGCTTGGCACGTCCTACGAGCAGTACTTC.

The chain has TRBV6-2 or TRBV6-3 and TRBJ1-2; D remains unclear. The V gene's germline CDR1 is MNHEY and CDR2 SVGEGT. V was clipped by 6 bases and J by 2 bases, with 7 bases between them. The CDR3 length is 12 residues. DNA for the CDR3: TGTGCCAGCAGACCGCAGAACTATGGCTACACCTTC. Amino acids: CASRPQNYGYTF.

The V call is TRBV20-1, the J call TRBJ2-5; 11 nucleotides align to TRBD2. CDR3 size: 15 residues. V was pared by 3 bases and J by 4 bases, with 7 bases of the junction left unmatched. The V gene's germline CDR1 is DFQATT and CDR2 SNEGSKA (reference sequence). CDR3 coding DNA: TGCAGTGCTAGTGGTACTAGCGGGAGTATAGAGACCCAGTACTTC. Translated, it gives CSASGTSGSIETQYF.

The rearrangement uses TRBV28 and TRBJ2-5, with TRBD2 matching over 8 bases. Judging by the DNA end, TRBJ2-7 fits better; the J call may be wrong. CDR3 length: 14 amino acids. Germline V gives CDR1 MDHEN, CDR2 SYDVKM. The CDR3 loop reads CASILSGTAGEQYF. CDR3 DNA sequence: TGTGCCAGCATTCTTAGCGGGACGGCGGGCGAGCAGTACTTC.

The rearrangement uses TRBV28 and TRBJ2-5, with TRBD2 matching over 7 bases. V was clipped by 5 bases and J by 1 base; unmatched bases: 7. CDR1 and CDR2 from the germline V gene are MDHEN and SYDVKM. The CDR3 length is 15 residues. CDR3 DNA: TGTGCCAGCAGTCCCCCGGCTAGCGGCCAAGAGACCCAGTACTTC. Its protein is CASSPPASGQETQYF. Full variable domain (remainder filled in from reference TRBV28 and TRBJ2-5): DVKVTQSSRYLVKRTGEKVFLECVQDMDHENMFWYRQDPGLGLRLIYFSYDVKMKEKGDIPEGYSVSREKKERFSLILESASTNQTSMYLCASSPPASGQETQYFGPGTRLLVL.

This chain uses TRBV5-6 with TRBJ1-6; 7 bases map to TRBD1. Germline loops: CDR1 SGHDT, CDR2 YYEEEE. With V trimmed by 2 bases and J by 4 bases, 3 bases remained unmatched. The CDR3 consists of 15 residues. In DNA form, the CDR3 reads TGTGCCAGCAGCTTCGGACAGGTTTATAATTCACCCCTCCACTTT. This encodes CASSFGQVYNSPLHF.

This clonotype came up a few times. The chain employs TRBV7-9 and TRBJ1-6; D is uncertain. Germline CDR1 and CDR2: SEHNR and FQNEAQ (reference sequence). This CDR3 has 12 residues. Trimming cost V 2 bases and J 9 bases, with 5 bases left between them. This CDR3 reads CASSLFSSPLHF. The CDR3 DNA sequence: TGTGCCAGCAGCTTATTTTCTTCACCCCTCCACTTT.

This CDR3 is CATSREPGTSYEQYF. The DNA of the CDR3 is TGTGCCACCAGCAGAGAGCCCGGTACATCATACGAGCAGTACTTC. The rearrangement joins TRBV15 to TRBJ2-7; D not certain. This CDR3 spans 15 amino acids. Trimming pared 0 bases from V and 4 bases from J, leaving 13 bases between. Germline loops: CDR1 LNHNV, CDR2 YYDKDF (reference sequence).

The chain employs TRBV27 and TRBJ2-1; weak D call: TRBD2 (6 bases). The CDR3 is 14 residues long. Trimming cost V 5 bases and J 10 bases, with 18 bases left between them. CDR1 MNHEY and CDR2 SMNVEV come from the germline V gene (reference sequence). The CDR3 region has the DNA TGTGCCAGCAGTGACGCGGGACGTATGGACGAGCAGTTCTTC. Its translation is CASSDAGRMDEQFF.

The V and J genes are TRBV28 and TRBJ2-7, with TRBD2 identical over 8 bases. CDR3 length: 13 residues. From germline, CDR1 is MDHEN and CDR2 SYDVKM. V lost 10 bases to trimming and J lost 7 bases; unmatched junction nucleotides: 12. The CDR3 here is CATSRGAAGEQYF. Written as DNA, the CDR3 is TGTGCCACCTCGCGGGGGGCCGCTGGGGAGCAGTACTTC.

This clonotype was recorded only once. The gene calls are TRBV30 and TRBJ1-1; D is undetermined. There are 12 residues in the CDR3. CDR1 GTSNPN and CDR2 SVGIG come from the germline V gene (reference sequence). Trimming stripped 2 bases from V and 0 bases from J, with 4 bases between. This chain's CDR3 is CAWSRVNTEAFF. For the CDR3, the DNA is TGTGCCTGGAGTAGGGTGAACACTGAAGCTTTCTTT.

This clonotype was found once. The rearrangement uses TRBV10-3 and TRBJ2-2; the D is unclear. This CDR3 is built from 14 residues. Per the germline V gene, CDR1 is ENHRY and CDR2 is SYGVKD. Deletions cut 10 bases from V and 3 bases from J, with 15 bases between. The DNA of the CDR3 is TGTGCCACCCAGGACGCCGTGGACACCGGGGAGCTGTTTTTT. Amino acid sequence: CATQDAVDTGELFF.

There are many counts of this clonotype. V and J are TRBV12-3 or TRBV12-4 and TRBJ2-7; the match to TRBD1 covers 10 bases. There are 14 residues in the CDR3. The ends lost 5 bases at V and 4 bases at J; junction bases unmatched: 5. As DNA, the CDR3 is TGTGCCAGCAGTCCCCGGACAGGGGGGTACGAGCAGTACTTC. It translates to CASSPRTGGYEQYF.

This clonotype was counted a single time. The genes are TRBV29-1 and TRBJ2-6; D unresolved. Trimming left V 3 bases short and J 0 bases short, with 6 bases between. Looked up from germline, CDR1 is SQVTM and CDR2 is ANQGSEA. The CDR3 is 14 residues long. The CDR3 loop is CSVDISSGANVLTF. CDR3 nucleotide sequence: TGCAGCGTTGACATATCCTCTGGGGCCAACGTCCTGACTTTC.

The V gene is TRBV5-4, the J gene TRBJ2-3; 8 bases are a match to TRBD2. Germline V gene lookup returns CDR1 SGHNT and CDR2 YYREEE (reference sequence). CDR3 length: 16 residues. V was pared by 5 bases and J by 5 bases, with 13 bases of the junction left unmatched. The chain's CDR3 is CASRTGTRGSKDTQYF. The DNA of the CDR3 is TGTGCCAGCAGAACTGGGACTAGAGGGTCCAAAGATACGCAGTATTTT.